These 2 T cell receptor beta chains came from one sample sequenced in a study of T cell responses to AZD1222 COVID-19 vaccine. Data came from immunoSEQ multiplex PCR; TCRdb stores just in-frame clones and leaves some out. The sample records roughly 150,000 clones, roughly 90% being singletons. The specimen was peripheral blood, collected 28 days after the second AZD1222 dose. All receptors derive from an adult who received the AZD1222 COVID-19 vaccine.

This clone appeared once. CDR3 sequence: CATSRDRGMNTEAFF. The CDR3 DNA sequence: TGTGCCACCAGCAGAGATCGTGGGATGAACACTGAAGCTTTCTTT. V usage is TRBV15 and J usage is TRBJ1-1; no reliable D call. V was shortened by 0 bases and J by 0 bases, with 8 bases between the two germline ends. This CDR3 is 15 amino acids long. In germline, CDR1 is LNHNV, CDR2 YYDKDF (reference sequence).

The chain has TRBV7-2 and TRBJ1-1; possibly TRBD1 for D (5 bases). Germline CDR1 reads SGHTA; CDR2 reads FQGNSA. Between the trimmed V and J ends, which lost 0 bases and 5 bases, there was a span of 16 bases. The CDR3 extends over 16 amino acids. The CDR3 bases are TGTGCCAGCAGCTTAGCGTTTTCGGGGGGTTGGACTGAAGCTTTCTTT. Its protein product is CASSLAFSGGWTEAFF.